These 10 T cell receptor beta chains were all obtained from the same sample, sequenced in a study of Ad26.COV2.S vaccination and SARS-CoV-2 variants. Sequencing was performed with immunoSEQ multiplex PCR; in TCRdb, only in-frame clones are kept and a portion is missing. Of a few hundred thousand clones in the sample, roughly 90% were seen once. Treatment here: approximately 18 received Ad26.COV2.S at low or high dose, single or two shots; about five received placebo; per-sample allocation not given. Following the first vaccine or placebo injection, samples were taken on day 63. The sample in question was peripheral blood, obtained in a trial of Ad26.COV2.S vaccine versus placebo. The source is a person between 18 and 65 years old who received the Ad26.COV2.S COVID-19 vaccine or a placebo.

As to this clone: This sample also contains other DNA sequences that code for the same CDR3. The gene calls are TRBV5-4 and TRBJ1-4; D gene uncertain. Germline V gives CDR1 SGHNT, CDR2 YYREEE (reference sequence). CDR3 length: 14 amino acids. V was clipped by 2 bases and J by 0 bases, with 5 bases between them. DNA for the CDR3: TGTGCCAGCAGCTTAGGGCCAACTAATGAAAAACTGTTTTTT. Amino acids: CASSLGPTNEKLFF. Looking up the rest from reference TRBV5-4 and TRBJ1-4 gives the full variable domain: ETGVTQSPTHLIKTRGQQVTLRCSSQSGHNTVSWYQQALGQGPQFIFQYYREEENGRGNFPPRFSGLQFPNYSSELNVNALELDDSALYLCASSLGPTNEKLFFGSGTQLSVL.

This chain connects TRBV7-9 to TRBJ2-5; 7 positions match TRBD2. CDR1 is SEHNR and CDR2 is FQNEAQ in the germline V gene (reference sequence). This CDR3 spans 14 amino acids. Trimming removed 5 bases from V and 1 base from J; junction bases left unmatched: 4. The CDR3 is CASSRPGGQETQYF. For the CDR3, the DNA is TGTGCCAGCAGCCGCCCGGGGGGCCAAGAGACCCAGTACTTC. The full variable domain, in which reference TRBV7-9 and TRBJ2-5 provide the parts outside the CDR3, is DTGVSQNPRHKITKRGQNVTFRCDPISEHNRLYWYRQTLGQGPEFLTYFQNEAQLEKSRLLSDRFSAERPKGSFSTLEIQRTEQGDSAMYLCASSRPGGQETQYFGPGTRLLVL.

This clone has a single count. J is TRBJ2-6 and V is TRBV5-6; 8 nucleotides align to TRBD1. The length of the CDR3 is 15 residues. With V trimmed by 7 bases and J by 4 bases, 7 bases remained unmatched. The V gene's germline CDR1 is SGHDT and CDR2 YYEEEE. The chain's CDR3 is CASRPTGVGANVLTF. DNA for the CDR3: TGTGCCAGCCGCCCGACAGGGGTGGGGGCCAACGTCCTGACTTTC.

The chain recombines TRBV18 with TRBJ1-2, with D tentatively TRBD1 (5 bases). This CDR3 has 16 amino acids. Germline V gene lookup returns CDR1 KGHSH and CDR2 LQKENI. V gave up 2 bases and J gave up 5 bases, with 18 bases separating them. The CDR3 DNA is TGTGCCAGCTCACCATTTTCCCGGGACGCCCGTTATGGCTACACCTTC. Its protein is CASSPFSRDARYGYTF.

The gene calls are TRBV5-1 and TRBJ2-1; no reliable D call. In germline, CDR1 is SGHRS, CDR2 YFSETQ. The CDR3 extends over 16 amino acids. V was trimmed by 0 bases and J by 2 bases, leaving 12 bases between them. The DNA of the CDR3 is TGCGCCAGCAGCTTGGAAGCCAGTACGACCTACAATGAGCAGTTCTTC. Amino acid sequence: CASSLEASTTYNEQFF.

The chain carries TRBV3-1 (or the pseudogene TRBV3-2) and TRBJ2-1; TRBD2 aligns across 9 bases. The CDR3 runs to 17 residues. V was clipped by 0 bases and J by 4 bases; unmatched bases: 7. Germline V lookup: CDR1 LGHDT, CDR2 YNNKEL (reference sequence). CDR3 loop: CASSQDLERGDYNEQFF. CDR3 nucleotides: TGTGCCAGCAGCCAAGATCTTGAGCGGGGGGATTACAATGAGCAGTTCTTC.

This chain links TRBV10-3 with TRBJ1-2; 7 bases are a match to TRBD1. CDR1 and CDR2 (germline): ENHRY, SYGVKD. V shed 11 bases, J shed 8 bases, and the junction held 14 bases outside the gene matches. The CDR3 sequence is 13 residues long. This chain's CDR3 is CAVSAGGLRGYTF. In DNA, the CDR3 is TGTGCCGTGTCAGCAGGGGGACTGAGAGGCTACACCTTC.

The V and J genes are TRBV24-1 and TRBJ1-2, with D possibly being TRBD1 (6 bases). Trimming took off 4 bases at V and 8 bases at J, with 13 bases between the two ends. Germline V gives CDR1 KGHDR, CDR2 SFDVKD. The CDR3 is made up of 13 amino acids. CDR3 nucleotide sequence: TGTGCCACCAGTGACCGGGACACACAAGGCTACACCTTC. This sequence encodes CATSDRDTQGYTF.

V is TRBV5-6 and J is TRBJ1-6; no firm D call. Looked up from germline, CDR1 is SGHDT and CDR2 is YYEEEE. This CDR3 is 15 amino acids long. Trimming took off 2 bases at V and 4 bases at J, with 10 bases between the two ends. Here the CDR3 reads CASSLWLGYNSPLHF. The CDR3 DNA reads as TGTGCCAGCAGCTTATGGTTGGGTTATAATTCACCCCTCCACTTT. The full variable domain, in which reference TRBV5-6 and TRBJ1-6 provide the parts outside the CDR3, is DAGVTQSPTHLIKTRGQQVTLRCSPKSGHDTVSWYQQALGQGPQFIFQYYEEEERQRGNFPDRFSGHQFPNYSSELNVNALLLGDSALYLCASSLWLGYNSPLHFGNGTRLTVT.

V is TRBV6-2 or TRBV6-3 and J is TRBJ2-7, with 8 bases lining up with TRBD1. V gave up 0 bases and J gave up 5 bases; unmatched junction bases: 3. This CDR3 has 14 amino acids. The germline CDR1 and CDR2 sequences are MNHEY and SVGEGT. The DNA for the CDR3 is TGTGCCAGCAGTTACTCGAGACAGGGGAACGAGCAGTACTTC. The encoded protein is CASSYSRQGNEQYF.